One and the same sample provided the 10 T cell receptor beta chains below, sequenced in a study of T cell repertoires in cytomegalovirus infection (dated by TCRdb to about 2019). These receptors are not linked to any known antigen. The reads were generated on an Illumina HiSeq 1500. In-frame beta chains were kept once TCRdb had trimmed the public reads at Q25 with fastp and called clones with MiXCR. Rows with a matching CDR3 protein are joined into one entry that keeps the most common DNA and genes. A total of about 770,000 distinct CDR3 sequences appear in this sample, 25% to 35% of them only once. Roughly 14% of the sample is in the top ten clones. This sample's treatment or condition label indicates: in vitro stimulation with specific CMV peptide epitopes to enrich CMV-specific T cells. The sequenced sample was cultured CD8+ T cells from PBMCs, obtained from culture after CMV antigen stimulation. The receptor set was obtained from a human donor in good health (CMV status not recorded). Some clones in this sample may be carry-over from other donors' samples.

CDR3 residues: CASSRRFKNTEAFF. The CDR3 nucleotides are TGTGCCAGCAGCCGACGGTTTAAGAACACTGAAGCTTTCTTT. The chain couples TRBV7-8 to TRBJ1-1; no clear D. The ends were cut back, 5 bases at V and 1 base at J, with 11 bases in the middle. The germline CDR1 and CDR2 sequences are SGHVS and FQNEAQ. The CDR3 sequence is 14 residues long.

The table lists this clonotype with a few counts. The chain is built from TRBV20-1 and TRBJ1-4; D not certain. The CDR3 consists of 16 residues. V was trimmed by 0 bases and J by 0 bases, leaving 11 bases between them. CDR1 is DFQATT and CDR2 is SNEGSKA in the germline V gene (reference sequence). The CDR3: CSARDRRRATNEKLFF. CDR3 bases: TGCAGTGCTAGAGACCGAAGGAGAGCAACTAATGAAAAACTGTTTTTT.

The V and J genes are TRBV11-3 and TRBJ2-3; D might be TRBD1 (6 bases). Germline V gives CDR1 SGHNT, CDR2 YENEEA. The CDR3 extends over 14 amino acids. V lost 4 bases and J lost 3, with 11 bases in between. This chain's CDR3 is CASSSAGETDTQYF. The DNA of the CDR3 is TGTGCCAGCAGCTCGGCAGGGGAAACAGATACGCAGTATTTT.

This clonotype was detected ten times or more. V and J are TRBV7-2 and TRBJ2-3, with 11 bases matching TRBD2. The CDR3 is made up of 14 amino acids. Trimming took 2 bases from V and 6 from J; bases not matched to a gene: 1. The germline V gene encodes CDR1 SGHTA and CDR2 FQGNSA. CDR3 sequence (DNA): TGTGCCAGCAGCTTAAGACTAGCGGGGGATACGCAGTATTTT. Translating gives CASSLRLAGDTQYF.

This clonotype was detected a few times. The V gene is TRBV7-6, the J gene TRBJ1-1; TRBD1 might be the D (5 bases). V was cut by 0 bases and J by 5 bases, with 10 bases left in between. This CDR3 has 14 residues. Germline assignment: CDR1 SGHVS and CDR2 FNYEAQ. The CDR3 DNA is TGTGCCAGCAGCTTAGCTTCAGGGCAGACTGAAGCTTTCTTT. Translated, it gives CASSLASGQTEAFF.

This clonotype was counted many times. The chain carries TRBV7-2 and TRBJ2-2; D ambiguous. Germline CDR1 reads SGHTA; CDR2 reads FQGNSA. CDR3 length: 12 residues. V lost 1 base and J 6 bases, leaving 3 bases between the germline ends. The CDR3 region has the DNA TGTGCCAGCAGCTTAGAGGCCGGGGAGCTGTTTTTT. It translates to CASSLEAGELFF.

The chain employs TRBV7-6 and TRBJ2-1; 8 positions agree with TRBD2. Germline V gives CDR1 SGHVS, CDR2 FNYEAQ. V lost 4 bases and J lost 0; bases outside the gene matches: 8. The CDR3 totals 17 residues. Written as DNA, the CDR3 is TGTGCCAGCAGCTCGACGGGGGGGCGATCCTCCTACAATGAGCAGTTCTTC. It is translated as CASSSTGGRSSYNEQFF.

The chain uses TRBV10-3 and TRBJ2-1; D is possibly TRBD2 (5 bases). Germline CDR1 reads ENHRY; CDR2 reads SYGVKD. CDR3 length: 14 residues. V was pared by 7 bases and J by 0 bases, with 10 bases between. In DNA form, the CDR3 reads TGTGCCATCAACGGGAAGCACTCCTACAATGAGCAGTTCTTC. It is translated as CAINGKHSYNEQFF.

This clonotype was detected ten times or more. V is TRBV7-6 and J is TRBJ1-5, with 12 bases fitting TRBD1. The CDR3 contains 18 residues. The germline gives CDR1 SGHVS, CDR2 FNYEAQ. Trimming cost V 5 bases and J 1 base; bases outside gene matches: 9. CDR3 nucleotide sequence: TGTGCCAGCAGCGCCGCCGGGACAGGGGGCCGGAGCAATCAGCCCCAGCATTTT. Amino acid sequence: CASSAAGTGGRSNQPQHF. Full variable domain (remainder filled in from reference TRBV7-6 and TRBJ1-5): GAGVSQSPRYKVTKRGQDVALRCDPISGHVSLYWYRQALGQGPEFLTYFNYEAQQDKSGLPNDRFSAERPEGSISTLTIQRTEQRDSAMYRCASSAAGTGGRSNQPQHFGDGTRLSIL.

V gene TRBV12-5 combines with J gene TRBJ2-7; D perhaps matches TRBD2 (6 bases). V was trimmed by 6 bases and J by 5 bases, leaving 8 bases between them. Germline CDR1 is LGHNT and CDR2 is FRNRAP. CDR3 size: 11 residues. Here the CDR3 reads CASGGGHEQYF. DNA of the CDR3: TGTGCTAGTGGGGGGGGACACGAGCAGTACTTC. Filled out from reference TRBV12-5 and TRBJ2-7, the complete variable domain reads DARVTQTPRHKVTEMGQEVTMRCQPILGHNTVFWYRQTMMQGLELLAYFRNRAPLDDSGMPKDRFSAEMPDATLATLKIQPSEPRDSAVYFCASGGGHEQYFGPGTRLTVT.